This is a list of T cell receptor beta chains from one sample in a study of CD8+ T cells in alopecia areata. Clones were read by immunoSEQ multiplex PCR, and TCRdb kept only the in-frame ones, dropping some. Here the sample spans 200,000 or so clones, 58% being singletons. The sequencing used CD4+ T cells sorted from blood, collected at week 24, from a patient treated with tofacitinib. Every receptor here comes from a human donor with alopecia areata. CDR3s include the opening cysteine and the closing phenylalanine or tryptophan. Each record gives: V gene, clone size, J gene, D gene, CDR3 protein, CDR3 DNA. The D gene is left open where the match is weak. Clone size is given for some rows only: seen once, a few or many times, or a class if the clone is expanded.

V gene: TRBV7-3; clone size: .; J gene: TRBJ2-3; D gene: .; CDR3 protein: CASSPTSRVLGDTQYF; CDR3 DNA: TGTGCCAGCAGCCCTACTAGCCGGGTTTTAGGAGATACGCAGTATTTT
V gene: TRBV5-6; clone size: .; J gene: TRBJ2-1; D gene: .; CDR3 protein: CASSLGRQNEQFF; CDR3 DNA: TGTGCCAGCAGCCTGGGGAGACAGAATGAGCAGTTCTTC
V gene: TRBV30; clone size: .; J gene: TRBJ1-2; D gene: TRBD1; CDR3 protein: CAWSQADRDYGYTF; CDR3 DNA: TGTGCCTGGAGTCAAGCGGACAGGGACTATGGCTACACCTTC
V gene: TRBV5-6; clone size: few; J gene: TRBJ1-1; D gene: .; CDR3 protein: CASSLPWGSEAFF; CDR3 DNA: TGTGCCAGCAGCTTGCCCTGGGGGTCTGAAGCTTTCTTT
V gene: TRBV5-4; clone size: .; J gene: TRBJ1-2; D gene: .; CDR3 protein: CASSLSSNYGYTF; CDR3 DNA: TGTGCCAGCAGCTTGTCTTCAAACTATGGCTACACCTTC
V gene: TRBV4-1; clone size: .; J gene: TRBJ2-1; D gene: .; CDR3 protein: CASSHGSSIYNEQFF; CDR3 DNA: TGCGCCAGCAGCCACGGAAGTTCCATCTACAATGAGCAGTTCTTC
V gene: TRBV5-6; clone size: few; J gene: TRBJ2-3; D gene: .; CDR3 protein: CASSPDTDTQYF; CDR3 DNA: TGTGCCAGCAGCCCAGACACAGATACGCAGTATTTT
V gene: TRBV30; clone size: .; J gene: TRBJ1-1; D gene: .; CDR3 protein: CAWSVTVNTEAFF; CDR3 DNA: TGTGCCTGGAGTGTAACAGTGAACACTGAAGCTTTCTTT
V gene: TRBV18; clone size: .; J gene: TRBJ1-1; D gene: TRBD1; CDR3 protein: CASSPGQVNTEAFF; CDR3 DNA: TGTGCCAGCTCACCCGGACAGGTTAACACTGAAGCTTTCTTT
V gene: TRBV5-4; clone size: .; J gene: TRBJ2-5; D gene: .; CDR3 protein: CASSFQTGQETQYF; CDR3 DNA: TGTGCCAGCAGCTTCCAGACAGGCCAAGAGACCCAGTACTTC
V gene: TRBV4-3; clone size: .; J gene: TRBJ2-2; D gene: .; CDR3 protein: CASSHLEKTGELFF; CDR3 DNA: TGCGCCAGCAGCCACCTAGAGAAAACCGGGGAGCTGTTTTTT
V gene: TRBV18; clone size: .; J gene: TRBJ1-2; D gene: TRBD1; CDR3 protein: CASSPMLDRARYYGYTF; CDR3 DNA: TGTGCCAGCTCACCGATGTTGGACAGGGCTCGATACTATGGCTACACCTTC
V gene: TRBV9; clone size: .; J gene: TRBJ1-1; D gene: .; CDR3 protein: CASSVFDRNTEAFF; CDR3 DNA: TGTGCCAGCAGCGTATTTGATAGGAACACTGAAGCTTTCTTT
V gene: TRBV4-3; clone size: .; J gene: TRBJ1-1; D gene: .; CDR3 protein: CASSPSSGSRAFF; CDR3 DNA: TGCGCCAGCAGCCCCTCCTCCGGGTCCCGGGCTTTCTTT
V gene: TRBV5-1; clone size: .; J gene: TRBJ1-1; D gene: .; CDR3 protein: CASSSGNTEAFF; CDR3 DNA: TGCGCCAGCAGCTCGGGGAACACTGAAGCTTTCTTT
V gene: TRBV7-3; clone size: .; J gene: TRBJ2-3; D gene: .; CDR3 protein: CASSHDSTDTQYF; CDR3 DNA: TGTGCCAGCAGCCATGACAGCACAGATACGCAGTATTTT
V gene: TRBV4-1; clone size: .; J gene: TRBJ1-5; D gene: TRBD1; CDR3 protein: CARETGVLNQPQHF; CDR3 DNA: TGCGCCAGGGAGACAGGGGTCCTCAATCAGCCCCAGCATTTT
V gene: TRBV19; clone size: .; J gene: TRBJ1-1; D gene: .; CDR3 protein: CASTTLANTEAFF; CDR3 DNA: TGTGCCAGTACGACCCTCGCCAACACTGAAGCTTTCTTT
V gene: TRBV25-1; clone size: .; J gene: TRBJ2-2; D gene: .; CDR3 protein: CASSPRQYTGELFF; CDR3 DNA: TGTGCCAGCAGTCCCCGACAATACACCGGGGAGCTGTTTTTT
V gene: TRBV6-6; clone size: .; J gene: TRBJ2-1; D gene: .; CDR3 protein: CASSSPGVFHNEQFF; CDR3 DNA: TGTGCCAGCAGTTCTCCGGGAGTGTTCCACAATGAGCAGTTCTTC
V gene: TRBV5-6; clone size: .; J gene: TRBJ1-5; D gene: TRBD1; CDR3 protein: CASSFMAGGSTQHF; CDR3 DNA: TGTGCCAGCAGCTTCATGGCAGGGGGTTCGACCCAGCATTTT
V gene: TRBV28; clone size: few; J gene: TRBJ1-1; D gene: TRBD1; CDR3 protein: CASSLGQGTTEAFF; CDR3 DNA: TGTGCCAGCAGTTTGGGACAGGGGACCACTGAAGCTTTCTTT
V gene: TRBV18; clone size: once; J gene: TRBJ2-7; D gene: .; CDR3 protein: CASSRVDLRGDEQYF; CDR3 DNA: TGTGCCAGCTCGCGCGTAGACCTAAGGGGTGACGAGCAGTACTTC
V gene: TRBV7-3; clone size: few; J gene: TRBJ2-3; D gene: .; CDR3 protein: CASSRAVGADTQYF; CDR3 DNA: TGTGCCAGCAGCAGGGCGGTGGGGGCAGATACGCAGTATTTT
V gene: TRBV7-2; clone size: few; J gene: TRBJ2-5; D gene: .; CDR3 protein: CASSLAGFETQYF; CDR3 DNA: TGTGCCAGCAGCTTAGCTGGATTCGAGACCCAGTACTTC
V gene: TRBV6-5; clone size: .; J gene: TRBJ2-1; D gene: .; CDR3 protein: CASSRDNEQFF; CDR3 DNA: TGTGCCAGCAGCCGAGACAATGAGCAGTTCTTC
V gene: TRBV7-9; clone size: .; J gene: TRBJ2-1; D gene: TRBD2; CDR3 protein: CASSSKTSGIHEQFF; CDR3 DNA: TGTGCCAGCAGCTCGAAGACTAGCGGGATCCATGAGCAGTTCTTC
V gene: TRBV6-6; clone size: few; J gene: TRBJ2-3; D gene: TRBD1; CDR3 protein: CASSSRGGGDTQYF; CDR3 DNA: TGTGCCAGCAGTTCCCGAGGGGGCGGGGATACGCAGTATTTT
V gene: TRBV7-2; clone size: .; J gene: TRBJ2-4; D gene: TRBD1; CDR3 protein: CASSSDRTSLAKNIQYF; CDR3 DNA: TGTGCCAGCAGCTCGGACAGGACCTCTTTAGCCAAAAACATTCAGTACTTC
V gene: TRBV7-2; clone size: .; J gene: TRBJ2-1; D gene: .; CDR3 protein: CASSLAIRGRAPNEQFF; CDR3 DNA: TGTGCCAGCAGCTTAGCAATACGCGGGCGGGCCCCCAATGAGCAGTTCTTC
V gene: TRBV2; clone size: .; J gene: TRBJ1-1; D gene: .; CDR3 protein: CASSERGLGRNTEAFF; CDR3 DNA: TGTGCCAGCAGTGAAAGGGGATTGGGTAGGAACACTGAAGCTTTCTTT
V gene: TRBV20-1; clone size: few; J gene: TRBJ2-1; D gene: .; CDR3 protein: CSASSYNEQFF; CDR3 DNA: TGCAGTGCTAGTAGTTACAATGAGCAGTTCTTC
V gene: TRBV4-2; clone size: .; J gene: TRBJ2-5; D gene: .; CDR3 protein: CASSPPGRETQYF; CDR3 DNA: TGTGCCAGCAGCCCCCCAGGGAGGGAGACCCAGTACTTC
V gene: TRBV30; clone size: .; J gene: TRBJ1-1; D gene: .; CDR3 protein: CAWIGQLSTEAFF; CDR3 DNA: TGTGCCTGGATCGGACAGTTATCCACTGAAGCTTTCTTT
V gene: TRBV29-1; clone size: few; J gene: TRBJ2-7; D gene: TRBD1; CDR3 protein: CSVTGDYSYEQYF; CDR3 DNA: TGCAGCGTTACAGGGGATTACTCCTACGAGCAGTACTTC
V gene: TRBV5-1; clone size: .; J gene: TRBJ2-5; D gene: TRBD1; CDR3 protein: CASSSTGGETQYF; CDR3 DNA: TGCGCCAGCAGCTCGACAGGGGGAGAGACCCAGTACTTC
V gene: TRBV5-6; clone size: few; J gene: TRBJ1-3; D gene: .; CDR3 protein: CASSLAPGRGNTIYF; CDR3 DNA: TGTGCCAGCAGCTTGGCCCCAGGACGGGGAAACACCATATATTTT
V gene: TRBV9; clone size: .; J gene: TRBJ2-7; D gene: .; CDR3 protein: CASSASGPQYF; CDR3 DNA: TGTGCCAGCAGCGCCTCGGGCCCGCAGTACTTC
V gene: TRBV7-3; clone size: .; J gene: TRBJ2-5; D gene: TRBD2; CDR3 protein: CASSRGTSSSYQETQYF; CDR3 DNA: TGTGCCAGCAGCCGCGGGACTAGCTCCTCGTACCAAGAGACCCAGTACTTC
V gene: TRBV7-9; clone size: .; J gene: TRBJ2-6; D gene: .; CDR3 protein: CASSLGVSGANVLTF; CDR3 DNA: TGTGCCAGCAGCTTAGGTGTCTCTGGGGCCAACGTCCTGACTTTC
V gene: TRBV29-1; clone size: .; J gene: TRBJ2-7; D gene: .; CDR3 protein: CSVWTGHEQYF; CDR3 DNA: TGCAGCGTCTGGACTGGTCACGAGCAGTACTTC
V gene: TRBV10-3; clone size: .; J gene: TRBJ2-7; D gene: TRBD1; CDR3 protein: CAISMDRGLNEQYF; CDR3 DNA: TGTGCCATCAGCATGGACAGGGGGTTGAACGAGCAGTACTTC
V gene: TRBV5-1; clone size: .; J gene: TRBJ2-3; D gene: .; CDR3 protein: CASSPRTADTQYF; CDR3 DNA: TGCGCCAGCAGCCCTAGGACAGCAGATACGCAGTATTTT
V gene: TRBV7-9; clone size: .; J gene: TRBJ1-2; D gene: .; CDR3 protein: CASSPRTASYGYTF; CDR3 DNA: TGTGCCAGCAGCCCCCGGACAGCCAGCTATGGCTACACCTTC
V gene: TRBV18; clone size: .; J gene: TRBJ2-5; D gene: .; CDR3 protein: CASSPTISRGETQYF; CDR3 DNA: TGTGCCAGCTCACCAACGATAAGTCGGGGTGAGACCCAGTACTTC
V gene: TRBV11-1; clone size: few; J gene: TRBJ2-7; D gene: TRBD1; CDR3 protein: CASAKTGGVHEQYF; CDR3 DNA: TGTGCCAGCGCCAAGACAGGGGGAGTCCACGAGCAGTACTTC
V gene: TRBV28; clone size: .; J gene: TRBJ2-7; D gene: .; CDR3 protein: CASSRWYEQYF; CDR3 DNA: TGTGCCAGCAGCCGGTGGTACGAGCAGTACTTC
V gene: TRBV2; clone size: .; J gene: TRBJ1-6; D gene: .; CDR3 protein: CASRSYLTENSPLHF; CDR3 DNA: TGTGCCAGCAGGAGTTATCTGACAGAGAATTCACCCCTCCACTTT
V gene: TRBV7-8; clone size: .; J gene: TRBJ1-1; D gene: .; CDR3 protein: CASSLDRNTEAFF; CDR3 DNA: TGTGCCAGCAGCTTAGACAGGAACACTGAAGCTTTCTTT
V gene: TRBV18; clone size: .; J gene: TRBJ1-5; D gene: .; CDR3 protein: CASSQLMGQPQHF; CDR3 DNA: TGTGCCAGCTCCCAACTCATGGGTCAGCCCCAGCATTTT
V gene: TRBV23-1; clone size: few; J gene: TRBJ2-1; D gene: .; CDR3 protein: CASSQGGNEQFF; CDR3 DNA: TGCGCCAGCAGTCAGGGGGGCAATGAGCAGTTCTTC
V gene: TRBV5-1; clone size: few; J gene: TRBJ2-7; D gene: TRBD2; CDR3 protein: CASSLTPAGGDYEQYF; CDR3 DNA: TGCGCCAGCAGTTTGACTCCAGCGGGAGGTGACTACGAGCAGTACTTC
V gene: TRBV30; clone size: .; J gene: TRBJ1-2; D gene: .; CDR3 protein: CAWRGARAAGYTF; CDR3 DNA: TGTGCCTGGAGGGGGGCCAGGGCTGCCGGCTACACCTTC
V gene: TRBV5-6; clone size: .; J gene: TRBJ2-1; D gene: TRBD1; CDR3 protein: CASRDDRGRPYNEQFF; CDR3 DNA: TGTGCCAGCAGGGACGACAGGGGCCGCCCCTACAATGAGCAGTTCTTC
V gene: TRBV10-3; clone size: .; J gene: TRBJ2-3; D gene: .; CDR3 protein: CAILTGAGDTQYF; CDR3 DNA: TGTGCCATCTTGACAGGAGCGGGAGATACGCAGTATTTT
V gene: TRBV10-3; clone size: .; J gene: TRBJ2-5; D gene: TRBD1; CDR3 protein: CASRTGTGRGETQYF; CDR3 DNA: TGTGCCTCTAGGACCGGGACAGGGAGGGGAGAGACCCAGTACTTC
V gene: TRBV7-9; clone size: few; J gene: TRBJ2-3; D gene: TRBD1; CDR3 protein: CASSFTGGDTQYF; CDR3 DNA: TGTGCCAGCAGCTTTACAGGGGGCGATACGCAGTATTTT